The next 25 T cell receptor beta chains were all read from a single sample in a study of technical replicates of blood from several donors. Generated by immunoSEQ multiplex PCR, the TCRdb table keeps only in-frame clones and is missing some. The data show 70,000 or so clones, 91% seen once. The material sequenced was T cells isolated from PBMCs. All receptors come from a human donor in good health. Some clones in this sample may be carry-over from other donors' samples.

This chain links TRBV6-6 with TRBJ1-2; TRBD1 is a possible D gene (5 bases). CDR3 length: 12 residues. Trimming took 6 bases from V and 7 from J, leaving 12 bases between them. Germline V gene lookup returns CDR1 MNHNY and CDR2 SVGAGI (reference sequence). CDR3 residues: CASRGQGSGYTF. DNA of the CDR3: TGTGCCAGCAGGGGGCAAGGGTCTGGCTACACCTTC.

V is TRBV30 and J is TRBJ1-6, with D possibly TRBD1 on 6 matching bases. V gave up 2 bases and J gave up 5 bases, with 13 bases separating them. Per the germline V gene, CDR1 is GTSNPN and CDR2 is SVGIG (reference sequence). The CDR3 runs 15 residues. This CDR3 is CAWSFTGIDNSPLHF. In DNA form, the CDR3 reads TGTGCCTGGAGTTTTACAGGGATCGATAATTCACCCCTCCACTTT.

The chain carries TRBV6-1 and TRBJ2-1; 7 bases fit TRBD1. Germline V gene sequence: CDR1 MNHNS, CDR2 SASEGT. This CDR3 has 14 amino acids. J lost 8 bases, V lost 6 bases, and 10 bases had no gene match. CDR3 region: CASSWDSSLDEQFF. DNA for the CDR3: TGTGCCAGCAGCTGGGACAGCAGTCTTGATGAGCAGTTCTTC.

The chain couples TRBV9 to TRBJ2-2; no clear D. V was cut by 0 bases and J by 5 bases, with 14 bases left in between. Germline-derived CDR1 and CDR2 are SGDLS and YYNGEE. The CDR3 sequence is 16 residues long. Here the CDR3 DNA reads TGTGCCAGCAGCGTAGTAGAGGCGGCTCTAACCGGGGAGCTGTTTTTT. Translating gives CASSVVEAALTGELFF. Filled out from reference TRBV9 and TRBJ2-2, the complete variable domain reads DSGVTQTPKHLITATGQRVTLRCSPRSGDLSVYWYQQSLDQGLQFLIQYYNGEERAKGNILERFSAQQFPDLHSELNLSSLELGDSALYFCASSVVEAALTGELFFGEGSRLTVL.

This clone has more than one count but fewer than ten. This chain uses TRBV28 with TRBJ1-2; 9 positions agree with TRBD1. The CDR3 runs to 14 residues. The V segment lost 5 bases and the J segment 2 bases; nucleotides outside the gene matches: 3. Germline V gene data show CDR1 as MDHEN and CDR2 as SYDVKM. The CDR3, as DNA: TGTGCCAGCAGTCAAGGACAGGGGAACTATGGCTACACCTTC. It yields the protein CASSQGQGNYGYTF.

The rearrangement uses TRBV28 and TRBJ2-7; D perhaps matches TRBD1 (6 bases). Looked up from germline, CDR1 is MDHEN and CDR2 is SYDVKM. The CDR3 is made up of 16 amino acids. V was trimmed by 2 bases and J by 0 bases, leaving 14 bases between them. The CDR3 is CASSLPRTESSYEQYF. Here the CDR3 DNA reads TGTGCCAGCAGTTTACCCAGGACAGAAAGCTCCTACGAGCAGTACTTC.

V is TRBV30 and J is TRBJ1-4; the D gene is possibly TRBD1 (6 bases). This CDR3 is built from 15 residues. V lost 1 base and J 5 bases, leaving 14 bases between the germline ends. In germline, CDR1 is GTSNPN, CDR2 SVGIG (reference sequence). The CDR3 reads CAWSDQGTQNEKLFF. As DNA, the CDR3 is TGTGCCTGGAGTGACCAGGGGACCCAAAATGAAAAACTGTTTTTT.

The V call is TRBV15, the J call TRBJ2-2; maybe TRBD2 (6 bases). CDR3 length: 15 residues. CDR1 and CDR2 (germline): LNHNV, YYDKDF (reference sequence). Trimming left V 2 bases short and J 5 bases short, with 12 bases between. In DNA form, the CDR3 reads TGTGCCACCAGCAGATACGAACTAGCTACCGGGGAGCTGTTTTTT. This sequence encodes CATSRYELATGELFF. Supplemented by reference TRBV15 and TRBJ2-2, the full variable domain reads DAMVIQNPRYQVTQFGKPVTLSCSQTLNHNVMYWYQQKSSQAPKLLFHYYDKDFNNEADTPDNFQSRRPNTSFCFLDIRSPGLGDTAMYLCATSRYELATGELFFGEGSRLTVL.

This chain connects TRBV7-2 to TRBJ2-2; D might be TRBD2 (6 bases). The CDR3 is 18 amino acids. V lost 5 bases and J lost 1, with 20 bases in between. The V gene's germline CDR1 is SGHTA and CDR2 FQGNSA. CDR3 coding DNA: TGTGCCAGCAGCCTTAAAGGGACGAGCGGGTTGAACACCGGGGAGCTGTTTTTT. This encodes CASSLKGTSGLNTGELFF.

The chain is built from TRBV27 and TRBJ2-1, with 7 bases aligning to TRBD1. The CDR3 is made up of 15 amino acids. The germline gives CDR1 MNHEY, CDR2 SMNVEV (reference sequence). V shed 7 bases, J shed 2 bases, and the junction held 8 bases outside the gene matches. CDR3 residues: CASTDGTAPYNEQFF. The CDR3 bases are TGTGCCAGCACAGACGGGACAGCGCCCTACAATGAGCAGTTCTTC.

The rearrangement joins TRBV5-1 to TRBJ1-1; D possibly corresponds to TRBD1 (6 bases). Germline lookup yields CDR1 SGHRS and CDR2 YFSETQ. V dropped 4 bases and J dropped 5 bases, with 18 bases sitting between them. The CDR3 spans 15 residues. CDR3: CASSVTGNGRTEAFF. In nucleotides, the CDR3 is TGCGCCAGCAGCGTAACAGGGAACGGGAGGACTGAAGCTTTCTTT.

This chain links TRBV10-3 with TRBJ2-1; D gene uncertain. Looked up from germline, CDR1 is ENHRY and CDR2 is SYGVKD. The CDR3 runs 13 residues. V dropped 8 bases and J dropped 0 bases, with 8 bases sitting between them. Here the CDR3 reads CAISLSSYNEQFF. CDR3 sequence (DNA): TGTGCCATCTCCCTGAGCTCCTACAATGAGCAGTTCTTC.

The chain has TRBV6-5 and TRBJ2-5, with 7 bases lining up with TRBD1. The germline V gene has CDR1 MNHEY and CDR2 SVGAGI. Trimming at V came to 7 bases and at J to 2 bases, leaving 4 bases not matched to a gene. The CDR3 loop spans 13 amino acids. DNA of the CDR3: TGTGCCAGCACCCAGGGACAGCAAGAGACCCAGTACTTC. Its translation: CASTQGQQETQYF.

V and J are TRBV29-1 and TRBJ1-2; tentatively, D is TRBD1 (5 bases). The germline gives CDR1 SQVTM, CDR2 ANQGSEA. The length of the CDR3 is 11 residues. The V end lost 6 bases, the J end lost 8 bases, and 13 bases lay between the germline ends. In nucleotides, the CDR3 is TGCAGCGTCCCATGGGGGGAGGGCTACACCTTC. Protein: CSVPWGEGYTF. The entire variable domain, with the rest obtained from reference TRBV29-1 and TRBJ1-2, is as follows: SAVISQKPSRDICQRGTSLTIQCQVDSQVTMMFWYRQQPGQSLTLIATANQGSEATYESGFVIDKFPISRPNLTFSTLTVSNMSPEDSSIYLCSVPWGEGYTFGSGTRLTVV.

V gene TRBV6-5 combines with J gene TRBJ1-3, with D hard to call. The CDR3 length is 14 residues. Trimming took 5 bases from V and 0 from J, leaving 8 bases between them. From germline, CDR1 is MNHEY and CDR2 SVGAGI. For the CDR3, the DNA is TGTGCCAGCAGTACAACATCCTCTGGAAACACCATATATTTT. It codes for CASSTTSSGNTIYF.

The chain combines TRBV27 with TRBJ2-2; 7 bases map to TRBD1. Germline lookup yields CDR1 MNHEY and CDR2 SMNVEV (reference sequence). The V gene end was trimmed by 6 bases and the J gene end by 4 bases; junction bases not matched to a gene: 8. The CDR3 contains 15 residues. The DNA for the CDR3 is TGTGCCAGCAGCGAGGGACAGAGATTCACCGGGGAGCTGTTTTTT. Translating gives CASSEGQRFTGELFF.

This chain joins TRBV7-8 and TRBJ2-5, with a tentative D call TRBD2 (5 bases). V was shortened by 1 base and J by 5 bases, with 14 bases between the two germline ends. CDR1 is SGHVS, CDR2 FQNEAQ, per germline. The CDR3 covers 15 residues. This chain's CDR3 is CASSLDLASTETQYF. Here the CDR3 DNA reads TGTGCCAGCAGCTTAGACCTAGCTAGTACGGAGACCCAGTACTTC.

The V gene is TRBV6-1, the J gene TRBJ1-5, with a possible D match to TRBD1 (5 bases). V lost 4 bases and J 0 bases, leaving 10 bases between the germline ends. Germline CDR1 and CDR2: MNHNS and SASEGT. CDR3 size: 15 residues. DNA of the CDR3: TGTGCCAGCAGTGTAGACAGTTATAGCAATCAGCCCCAGCATTTT. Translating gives CASSVDSYSNQPQHF.

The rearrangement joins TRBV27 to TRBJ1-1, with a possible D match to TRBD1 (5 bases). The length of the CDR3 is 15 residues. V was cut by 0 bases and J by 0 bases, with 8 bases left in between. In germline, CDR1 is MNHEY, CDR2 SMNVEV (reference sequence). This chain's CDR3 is CASSLSPGMNTEAFF. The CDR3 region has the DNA TGTGCCAGCAGTTTATCGCCAGGGATGAACACTGAAGCTTTCTTT.

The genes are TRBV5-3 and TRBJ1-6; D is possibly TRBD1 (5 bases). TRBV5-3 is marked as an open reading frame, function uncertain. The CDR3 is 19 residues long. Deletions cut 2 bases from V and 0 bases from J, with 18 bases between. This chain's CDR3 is CARSFSRDFPGSYNSPLHF. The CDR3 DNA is TGTGCCAGAAGCTTTTCCCGGGACTTTCCTGGCTCCTATAATTCACCCCTCCACTTT.

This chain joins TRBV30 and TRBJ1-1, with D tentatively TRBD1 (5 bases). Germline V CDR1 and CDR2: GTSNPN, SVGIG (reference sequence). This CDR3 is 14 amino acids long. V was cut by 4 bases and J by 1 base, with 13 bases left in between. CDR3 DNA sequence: TGTGCCTGGATGGACACTCCGAGGAACACTGAAGCTTTCTTT. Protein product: CAWMDTPRNTEAFF.

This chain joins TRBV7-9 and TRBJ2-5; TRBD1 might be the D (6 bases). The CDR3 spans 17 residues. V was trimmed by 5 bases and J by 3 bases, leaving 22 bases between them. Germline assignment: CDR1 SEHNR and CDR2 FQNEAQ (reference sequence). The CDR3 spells CASSRKGTPTGEETQYF. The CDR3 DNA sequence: TGTGCCAGCAGCCGGAAAGGGACACCAACTGGAGAAGAGACCCAGTACTTC.

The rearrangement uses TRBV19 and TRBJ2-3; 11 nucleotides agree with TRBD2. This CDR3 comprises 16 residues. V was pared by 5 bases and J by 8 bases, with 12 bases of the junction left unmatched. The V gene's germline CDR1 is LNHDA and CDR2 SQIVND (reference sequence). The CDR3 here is CASSSQGLAGPGTQYF. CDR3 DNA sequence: TGTGCCAGTAGTTCCCAAGGACTAGCGGGCCCAGGTACGCAGTATTTT.

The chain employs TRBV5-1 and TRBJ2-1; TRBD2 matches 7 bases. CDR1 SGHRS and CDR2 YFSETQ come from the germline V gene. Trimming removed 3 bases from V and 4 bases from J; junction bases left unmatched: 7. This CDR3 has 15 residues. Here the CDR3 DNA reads TGCGCCAGCAGCTGGAGACTAGCAGGGTACAATGAGCAGTTCTTC. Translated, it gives CASSWRLAGYNEQFF.

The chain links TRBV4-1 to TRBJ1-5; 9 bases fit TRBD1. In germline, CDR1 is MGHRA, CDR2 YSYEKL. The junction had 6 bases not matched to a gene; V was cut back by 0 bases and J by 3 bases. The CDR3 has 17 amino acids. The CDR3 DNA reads TGCGCCAGCAGCCAAGATCATGGGACAGGGAACAATCAGCCCCAGCATTTT. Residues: CASSQDHGTGNNQPQHF.